A selection of T cell receptor beta chains follows, all from one sample in a study of CD8 T cells in ankylosing spondylitis. TCRdb redid the calling of the 5' RACE reads with MiXCR, one entry per CDR3 protein. Of under 300,000 distinct CDR3 sequences listed, about 18% were seen once; the top ten hold roughly a third. Sequenced sample: blood, either unsorted or a sorted T cell fraction (not recorded which). The receptors were sampled from a male donor with ankylosing spondylitis or in good health (not recorded which). CDR3s include the opening cysteine and the closing phenylalanine or tryptophan. The D gene is left open where the match is weak. Rows give clone size only sometimes, using once, few, many, or a class for an expanded clone.

D: .
size: many
V: TRBV6-5
J: TRBJ2-1
DNA: TGTGCCAGCAGTTACTCGAGGCAGGGATCGAATGAGCAGTTCTTC
CDR3: CASSYSRQGSNEQFF

D: TRBD1
size: .
V: TRBV28
J: TRBJ1-1
DNA: TGTGCCAGCAGGATACCGGGACAGGGCATCGCTGAAGCTTTCTTT
CDR3: CASRIPGQGIAEAFF

D: .
size: .
V: TRBV5-1
J: TRBJ2-3
DNA: TGCGCCAGCAGCTTGGGAGTCGCGGGGCCCACAGATACGCAGTATTTT
CDR3: CASSLGVAGPTDTQYF

D: TRBD1
size: few
V: TRBV12-3/TRBV12-4
J: TRBJ1-4
DNA: TGTGCCAGCAGACGGGACAGTAATGAAAAACTGTTTTTT
CDR3: CASRRDSNEKLFF

D: TRBD2
size: .
V: TRBV14
J: TRBJ2-5
DNA: TGTGCCAGCAGCCAAGACGCGTGGAAGACTAGCACGTCTCGGGAGACCCAGTACTTC
CDR3: CASSQDAWKTSTSRETQYF

D: .
size: many
V: TRBV4-3
J: TRBJ2-7
DNA: TGCGCCAGCAGCCAAGATGCAGGCCCCTACGAGCAGTACTTC
CDR3: CASSQDAGPYEQYF

D: TRBD2
size: .
V: TRBV12-5
J: TRBJ2-7
DNA: TGTGCTAGTGGTTTGGGGGCGACTAGCGGCTACGAGCAGTACTTC
CDR3: CASGLGATSGYEQYF

D: .
size: .
V: TRBV7-8
J: TRBJ2-5
DNA: TGTGCCAGCAGCCGTGGGTCAGAGACCCAGTACTTC
CDR3: CASSRGSETQYF

D: TRBD2
size: .
V: TRBV4-3
J: TRBJ2-3
DNA: TGCGCCAGCAGCCAAGCCGGACTAGCGGGAGGCGGAGGGTACACAGATACGCAGTATTTT
CDR3: CASSQAGLAGGGGYTDTQYF

D: TRBD2
size: .
V: TRBV29-1
J: TRBJ2-1
DNA: TGCAGCGTTGATCTGGCGGGAGTACCTAATTATGAGCAGTTCTTC
CDR3: CSVDLAGVPNYEQFF

D: .
size: .
V: TRBV20-1
J: TRBJ2-3
DNA: TGCAGTGCTAGGGGGAGCTTTGTCGTTAGCACAGATACGCAGTATTTT
CDR3: CSARGSFVVSTDTQYF

D: .
size: .
V: TRBV6-6
J: TRBJ2-7
DNA: TGTGCCAGCAGTTATGGGGGAGGGGGCGAGCAGTACTTC
CDR3: CASSYGGGGEQYF

D: .
size: many
V: TRBV9
J: TRBJ2-1
DNA: TGTGCCAGCAGCAACTACAGGGTAGGCAATGAGCAGTTCTTC
CDR3: CASSNYRVGNEQFF